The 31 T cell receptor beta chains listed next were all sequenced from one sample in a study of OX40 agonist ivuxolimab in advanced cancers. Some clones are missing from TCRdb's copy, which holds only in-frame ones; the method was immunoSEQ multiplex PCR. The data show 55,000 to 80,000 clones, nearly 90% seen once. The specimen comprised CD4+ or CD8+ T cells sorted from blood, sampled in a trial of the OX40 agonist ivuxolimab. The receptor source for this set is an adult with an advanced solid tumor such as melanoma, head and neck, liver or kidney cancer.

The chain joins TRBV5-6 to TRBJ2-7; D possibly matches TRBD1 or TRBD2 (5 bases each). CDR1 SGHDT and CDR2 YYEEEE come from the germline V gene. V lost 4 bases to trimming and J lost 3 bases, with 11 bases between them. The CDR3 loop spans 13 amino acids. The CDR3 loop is CASSGGNSYEQYF. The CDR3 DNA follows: TGTGCCAGCAGCGGGGGTAATAGCTACGAGCAGTACTTC.

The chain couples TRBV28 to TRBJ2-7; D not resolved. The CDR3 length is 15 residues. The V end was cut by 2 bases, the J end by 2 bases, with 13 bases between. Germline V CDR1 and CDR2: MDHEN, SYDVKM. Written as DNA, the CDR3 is TGTGCCAGCAGTTTAACCGGTAGTAACACCTACGAGCAGTACTTC. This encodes CASSLTGSNTYEQYF.

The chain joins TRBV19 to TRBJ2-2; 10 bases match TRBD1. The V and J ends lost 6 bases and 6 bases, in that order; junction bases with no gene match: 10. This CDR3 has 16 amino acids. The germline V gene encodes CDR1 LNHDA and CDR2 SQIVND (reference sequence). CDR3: CASSLGDRGSPGELFF. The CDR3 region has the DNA TGTGCCAGTAGCCTCGGGGACAGGGGAAGTCCCGGGGAGCTGTTTTTT.

The DNA for the CDR3 is TGTGCCAGCAGTTTAGTGGGGACCGAGGGATGGGAACAGCCCCAGCATTTT. It yields the protein CASSLVGTEGWEQPQHF. The chain recombines TRBV28 with TRBJ1-5; possible D gene TRBD1, 5 bases. The CDR3 is 17 residues long. Germline CDR1 and CDR2: MDHEN and SYDVKM. Trimming took off 2 bases at V and 7 bases at J, with 21 bases between the two ends.

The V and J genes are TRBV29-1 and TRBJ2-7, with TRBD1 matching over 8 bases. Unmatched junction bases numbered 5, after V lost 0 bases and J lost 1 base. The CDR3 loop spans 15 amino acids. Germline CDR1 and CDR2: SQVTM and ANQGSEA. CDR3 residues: CSVEDPGQESYEQYF. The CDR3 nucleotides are TGCAGCGTTGAAGATCCGGGACAGGAGTCCTACGAGCAGTACTTC.

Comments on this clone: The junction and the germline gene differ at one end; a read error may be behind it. CDR3 region: CASGDRGTGELFF. CDR3 coding DNA: TGCGCCAGCGGTGACAGGGGAACCGGGGAGCTGTTTTTT. V usage is TRBV10-1 and J usage is TRBJ2-2; 8 bases fit TRBD1. Germline CDR1 WNHNN, CDR2 SYGVQD (reference sequence). The CDR3 sequence is 13 residues long.

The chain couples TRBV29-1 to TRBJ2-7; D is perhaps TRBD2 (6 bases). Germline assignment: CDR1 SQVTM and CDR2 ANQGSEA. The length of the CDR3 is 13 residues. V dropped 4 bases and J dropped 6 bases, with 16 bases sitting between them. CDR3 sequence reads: CSVVVVGGSEQYF. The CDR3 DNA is TGCAGCGTTGTGGTCGTTGGAGGGAGCGAGCAGTACTTC.

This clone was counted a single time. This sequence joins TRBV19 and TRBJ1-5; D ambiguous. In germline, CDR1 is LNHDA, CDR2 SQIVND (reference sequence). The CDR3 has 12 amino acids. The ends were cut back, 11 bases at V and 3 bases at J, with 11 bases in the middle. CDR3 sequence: CALPGSNQPQHF. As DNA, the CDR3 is TGTGCCCTTCCCGGATCCAATCAGCCCCAGCATTTT. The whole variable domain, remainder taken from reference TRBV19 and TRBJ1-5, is DGGITQSPKYLFRKEGQNVTLSCEQNLNHDAMYWYRQDPGQGLRLIYYSQIVNDFQKGDIAEGYSVSREKKESFPLTVTSAQKNPTAFYLCALPGSNQPQHFGDGTRLSIL.

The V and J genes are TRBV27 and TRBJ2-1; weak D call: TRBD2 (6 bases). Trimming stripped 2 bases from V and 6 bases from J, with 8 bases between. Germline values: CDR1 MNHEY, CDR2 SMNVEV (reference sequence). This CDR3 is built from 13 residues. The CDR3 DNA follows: TGTGCCAGCAGTTTAGGCGGGGTCAATGAGCAGTTCTTC. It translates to CASSLGGVNEQFF.

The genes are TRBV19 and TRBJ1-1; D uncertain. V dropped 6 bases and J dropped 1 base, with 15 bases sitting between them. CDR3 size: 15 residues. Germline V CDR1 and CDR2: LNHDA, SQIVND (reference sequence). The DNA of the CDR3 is TGTGCCAGTAGAATGATGAGGCTCCCGAACACTGAAGCTTTCTTT. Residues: CASRMMRLPNTEAFF.

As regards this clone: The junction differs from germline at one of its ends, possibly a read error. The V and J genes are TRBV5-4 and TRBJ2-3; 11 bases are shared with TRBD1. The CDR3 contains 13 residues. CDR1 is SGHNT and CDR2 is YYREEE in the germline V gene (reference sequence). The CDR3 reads CASSASGTGGTLF. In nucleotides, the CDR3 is TGTGCCAGCAGCGCCTCCGGGACAGGGGGTACCCTTTTT.

Written as DNA, the CDR3 is TGTGCCAGCAGCCCCCCCGGAGTTTACGAGCAGTACTTC. This sequence encodes CASSPPGVYEQYF. The chain recombines TRBV7-9 with TRBJ2-7; no firm D call. Between the trimmed V and J ends, which lost 5 bases and 4 bases, there was a span of 12 bases. CDR3 length: 13 residues. Germline CDR1 reads SEHNR; CDR2 reads FQNEAQ (reference sequence).

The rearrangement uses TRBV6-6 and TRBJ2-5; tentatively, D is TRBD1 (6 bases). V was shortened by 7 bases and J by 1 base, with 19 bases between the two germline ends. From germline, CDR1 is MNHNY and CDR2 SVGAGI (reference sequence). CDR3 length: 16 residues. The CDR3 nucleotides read TGTGCCAGCACCACCACCGTGGACAGACTCCAAGAGACCCAGTACTTC. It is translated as CASTTTVDRLQETQYF.

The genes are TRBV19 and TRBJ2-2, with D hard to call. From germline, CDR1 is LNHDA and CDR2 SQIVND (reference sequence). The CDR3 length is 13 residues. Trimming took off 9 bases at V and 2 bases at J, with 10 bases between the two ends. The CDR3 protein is CASSDFNTGELFF. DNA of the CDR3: TGTGCCAGCTCGGATTTTAACACCGGGGAGCTGTTTTTT.

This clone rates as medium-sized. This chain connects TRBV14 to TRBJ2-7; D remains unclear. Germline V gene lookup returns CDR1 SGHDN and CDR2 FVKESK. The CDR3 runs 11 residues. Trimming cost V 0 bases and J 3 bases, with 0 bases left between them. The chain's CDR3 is CASSQDYEQYF. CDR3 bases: TGTGCCAGCAGCCAAGACTACGAGCAGTACTTC.

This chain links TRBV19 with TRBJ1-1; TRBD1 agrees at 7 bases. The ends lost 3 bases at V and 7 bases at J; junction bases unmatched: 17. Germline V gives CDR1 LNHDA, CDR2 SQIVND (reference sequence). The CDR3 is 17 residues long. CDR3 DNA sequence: TGTGCCAGTAGTATGCAGACAGGGTGGGCTATGGGGGTTGAAGCTTTCTTT. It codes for CASSMQTGWAMGVEAFF. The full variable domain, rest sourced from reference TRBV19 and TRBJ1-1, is DGGITQSPKYLFRKEGQNVTLSCEQNLNHDAMYWYRQDPGQGLRLIYYSQIVNDFQKGDIAEGYSVSREKKESFPLTVTSAQKNPTAFYLCASSMQTGWAMGVEAFFGQGTRLTVV.

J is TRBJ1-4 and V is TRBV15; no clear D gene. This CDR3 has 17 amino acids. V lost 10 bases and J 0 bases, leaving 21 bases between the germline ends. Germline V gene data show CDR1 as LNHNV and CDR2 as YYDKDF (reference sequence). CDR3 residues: CAIPVDQDTATNEKLFF. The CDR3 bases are TGTGCCATCCCAGTTGACCAAGATACTGCAACTAATGAAAAACTGTTTTTT.

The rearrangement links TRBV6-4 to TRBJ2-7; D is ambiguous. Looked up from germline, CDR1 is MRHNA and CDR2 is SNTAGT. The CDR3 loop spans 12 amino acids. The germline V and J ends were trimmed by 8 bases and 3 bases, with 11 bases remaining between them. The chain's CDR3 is CASSPDGYEQYF. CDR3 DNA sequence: TGTGCCAGCTCCCCAGACGGCTACGAGCAGTACTTC.

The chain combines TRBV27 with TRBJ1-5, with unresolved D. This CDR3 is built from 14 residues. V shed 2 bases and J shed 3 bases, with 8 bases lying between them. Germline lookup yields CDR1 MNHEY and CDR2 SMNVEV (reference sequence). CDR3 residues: CASSLDGINQPQHF. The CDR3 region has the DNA TGTGCCAGCAGTTTAGACGGTATCAATCAGCCCCAGCATTTT.

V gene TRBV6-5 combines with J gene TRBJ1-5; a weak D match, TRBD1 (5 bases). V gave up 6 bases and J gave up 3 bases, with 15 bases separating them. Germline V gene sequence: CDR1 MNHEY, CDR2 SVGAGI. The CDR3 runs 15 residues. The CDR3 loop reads CASSSRDGYNQPQHF. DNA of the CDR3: TGTGCCAGCAGCTCCCGGGACGGTTACAATCAGCCCCAGCATTTT.

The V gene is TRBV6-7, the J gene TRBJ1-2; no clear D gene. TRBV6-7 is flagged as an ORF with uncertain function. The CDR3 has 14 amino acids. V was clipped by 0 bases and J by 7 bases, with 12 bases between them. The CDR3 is CASSYSALPIGYTF. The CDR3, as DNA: TGTGCCAGCAGTTACTCGGCTCTACCCATTGGCTACACCTTC.

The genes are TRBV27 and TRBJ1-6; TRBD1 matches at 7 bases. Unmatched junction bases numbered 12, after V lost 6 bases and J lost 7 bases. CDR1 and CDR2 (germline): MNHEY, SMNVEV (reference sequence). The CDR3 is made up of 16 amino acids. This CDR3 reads CASRSNRQGLNSPLHF. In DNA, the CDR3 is TGTGCCAGCAGATCTAATCGACAGGGACTAAATTCACCCCTCCACTTT.

Here the CDR3 DNA reads TGCGCCAGCAGTGATGGGGGCTTGCCGGACGAGCAGTACTTC. It is translated as CASSDGGLPDEQYF. V and J are TRBV10-1 and TRBJ2-7; D is perhaps TRBD1 (6 bases). V lost 3 bases and J lost 5, with 14 bases in between. Germline V CDR1 and CDR2: WNHNN, SYGVQD (reference sequence). This CDR3 contains 14 residues.

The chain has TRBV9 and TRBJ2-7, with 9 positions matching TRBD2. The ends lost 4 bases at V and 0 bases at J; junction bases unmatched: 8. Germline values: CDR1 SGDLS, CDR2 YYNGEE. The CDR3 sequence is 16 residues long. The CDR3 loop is CASSHPAAGGSYEQYF. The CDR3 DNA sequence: TGTGCCAGCAGCCATCCCGCAGCGGGAGGCTCCTACGAGCAGTACTTC.

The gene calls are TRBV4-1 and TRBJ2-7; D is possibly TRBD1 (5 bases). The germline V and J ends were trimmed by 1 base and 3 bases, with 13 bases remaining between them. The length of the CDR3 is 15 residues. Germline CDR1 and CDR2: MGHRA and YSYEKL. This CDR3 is CASSQGAREYYEQYF. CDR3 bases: TGCGCCAGCAGCCAAGGCGCCAGGGAATACTACGAGCAGTACTTC.

The CDR3 spells CASSPTFGQGVETGELFF. Here the CDR3 DNA reads TGTGCCAGCTCACCAACTTTCGGACAGGGGGTCGAAACCGGGGAGCTGTTTTTT. The chain links TRBV18 to TRBJ2-2; 10 nucleotides match TRBD1. Germline CDR1 is KGHSH and CDR2 is LQKENI. Trimming at V came to 2 bases and at J to 5 bases, leaving 11 bases not matched to a gene. CDR3 length: 18 residues.

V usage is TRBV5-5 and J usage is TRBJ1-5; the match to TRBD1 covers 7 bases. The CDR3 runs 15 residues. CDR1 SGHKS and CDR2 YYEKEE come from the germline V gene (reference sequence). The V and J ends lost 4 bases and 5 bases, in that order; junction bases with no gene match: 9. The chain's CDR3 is CASSEDRVVHQPQHF. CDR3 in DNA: TGTGCCAGCAGCGAAGACAGGGTGGTGCATCAGCCCCAGCATTTT.

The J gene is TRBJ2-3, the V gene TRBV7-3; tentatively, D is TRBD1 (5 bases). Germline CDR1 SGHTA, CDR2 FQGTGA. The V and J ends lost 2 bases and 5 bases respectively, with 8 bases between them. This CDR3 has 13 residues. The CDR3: CASSLFQGDTQYF. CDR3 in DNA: TGTGCCAGCAGCTTATTCCAGGGAGATACGCAGTATTTT.

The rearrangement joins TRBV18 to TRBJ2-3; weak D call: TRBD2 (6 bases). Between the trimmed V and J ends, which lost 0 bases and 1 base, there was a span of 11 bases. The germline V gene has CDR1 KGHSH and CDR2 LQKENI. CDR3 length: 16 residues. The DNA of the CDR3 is TGTGCCAGCTCACCACCGGGGCGGGGAGGCACAGATACGCAGTATTTT. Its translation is CASSPPGRGGTDTQYF.

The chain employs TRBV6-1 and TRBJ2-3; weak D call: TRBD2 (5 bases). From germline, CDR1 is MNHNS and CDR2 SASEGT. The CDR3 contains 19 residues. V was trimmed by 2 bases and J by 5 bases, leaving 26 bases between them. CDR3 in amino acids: CASSEIPRRTTPRGDTQYF. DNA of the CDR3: TGTGCCAGCAGTGAAATCCCGCGGAGGACCACTCCGCGTGGAGATACGCAGTATTTT.

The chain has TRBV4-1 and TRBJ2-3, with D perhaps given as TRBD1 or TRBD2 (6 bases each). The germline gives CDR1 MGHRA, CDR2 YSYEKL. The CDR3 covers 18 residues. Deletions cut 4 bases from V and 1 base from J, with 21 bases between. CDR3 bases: TGCGCCAGCAGCCTGGTTTTGGGGGGCCGGATACGCACAGATACGCAGTATTTT. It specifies CASSLVLGGRIRTDTQYF.